Listed here is a single T cell receptor (beta chain). The antigen is undetermined. The source of the sample is a study of cytomegalovirus exposure and HLA in healthy donors. Notes on the study in general: Productive rates of about 87% or about 30% were seen for most TCR beta V segments in an earlier analysis. The authors enumerated 164 TCR beta chains as linked to cytomegalovirus.

The V gene lost 0 bases and the J gene lost 0 bases, with 12 bases spanning the gap. The CDR3 sequence is 16 residues long. CDR1 and CDR2 (germline): MNHEY, SMNVEV (reference sequence). Amplification used 60 Vbeta primers and 13 Jbeta primers. The assay was immunoSEQ multiplex PCR, and TCRdb's table has in-frame clones only and misses some. This table holds about 180,000 clones, over 75% found once. Sequencing was performed on PBMCs. The chain employs TRBV27 and TRBJ2-7, with D possibly TRBD1 on 6 matching bases. The sequence was obtained from a woman in her forties or fifties in good health and CMV-seronegative. The CDR3 sequence: CASSLSQGPYSYEQYF. The CDR3 coding sequence is TGTGCCAGCAGTTTATCGCAGGGGCCCTACTCCTACGAGCAGTACTTC.